The next 18 T cell receptor beta chains were all read from a single sample in a study of beta chain features in type 1 diabetes (dated by TCRdb to the late 2010s). What the research found in general, with its limitations: A moderate but significant shortening of TCRB CDR3 length was observed in type 1 diabetes patients in all four CD4+ subsets.

For these TCRs, the target antigens are not known. The method was the immunoSEQ multiplex PCR assay. The entire isolated RNA was reverse transcribed using the High Capacity cDNA Reverse Transcription Kit, and thus expressed TCRB transcripts were sequenced. TCRdb limited this immuneACCESS table to in-frame rearrangements with V and J called. A share of clones is missing; checked studies link under half to unresolved V genes, and the rest is unexplained. The sample has a few hundred thousand clones on record, 8.5% to 10% of them singletons. The ten largest clones capture about 0.63% of the sample. Material for sequencing was central memory CD4+ T cells from blood. The source of these receptors is a man younger than 45 with type 1 diabetes.

This clone was counted only a few times. This sequence joins TRBV5-1 and TRBJ2-1; 14 bases line up with TRBD2. The CDR3 covers 15 residues. From germline, CDR1 is SGHRS and CDR2 YFSETQ. V shed 4 bases, J shed 6 bases, and the junction held 3 bases outside the gene matches. CDR3 sequence (DNA): TGCGCCAGCAGCCAGGGACTAGCGGGAGTCAATGAGCAGTTCTTC. It specifies CASSQGLAGVNEQFF.

The V gene is TRBV28, the J gene TRBJ2-7, with TRBD1 as a possible D gene (5 bases). CDR1 is MDHEN and CDR2 is SYDVKM in the germline V gene. This CDR3 spans 13 amino acids. V gave up 8 bases and J gave up 4 bases, with 15 bases separating them. The CDR3 reads CASSLSGLYEQYF. The CDR3 DNA sequence: TGTGCCAGCTCTCTTTCAGGGTTATACGAGCAGTACTTC.

As for this clone: The sample holds other DNA sequences that translate to the same CDR3. The V call is TRBV5-1, the J call TRBJ1-1, with TRBD1 identical over 7 bases. Looked up from germline, CDR1 is SGHRS and CDR2 is YFSETQ. Unmatched junction bases numbered 8, after V lost 4 bases and J lost 5 bases. This CDR3 has 14 residues. The CDR3 here is CASSLDRVRTEAFF. CDR3 nucleotides: TGCGCCAGCAGCCTCGACAGGGTGAGGACTGAAGCTTTCTTT.

This clone was seen only a few times. The chain uses TRBV4-3 and TRBJ2-1, with D possibly matching TRBD1 (5 bases). The CDR3 covers 14 residues. From germline, CDR1 is LGHNA and CDR2 YSLEER. Trimming cost V 0 bases and J 12 bases, with 15 bases left between them. The CDR3, as DNA: TGCGCCAGCAGCCAAGAGAAAGGGGAACAGCGGCAGTTCTTC. Protein product: CASSQEKGEQRQFF.

This clone was detected once. The chain carries TRBV11-2 and TRBJ2-1; 12 bases agree with TRBD2. J lost 1 base, V lost 5 bases, and 3 bases had no gene match. The length of the CDR3 is 16 residues. Germline lookup yields CDR1 SGHAT and CDR2 FQNNGV. The CDR3 bases are TGTGCCAGCAGCGGGGGGACTAGCGGGTCCTACAATGAGCAGTTCTTC. Protein sequence: CASSGGTSGSYNEQFF.

This clone has just a few counts. The chain couples TRBV18 to TRBJ2-5, with D maybe TRBD2 (5 bases). V was shortened by 5 bases and J by 3 bases, with 16 bases between the two germline ends. This CDR3 spans 15 amino acids. Germline CDR1 KGHSH, CDR2 LQKENI. The CDR3 protein is CASSIVGGGEETQYF. CDR3 sequence (DNA): TGTGCCAGCTCAATAGTTGGAGGTGGGGAAGAGACCCAGTACTTC. The full variable domain, its missing parts supplied by reference TRBV18 and TRBJ2-5, is NAGVMQNPRHLVRRRGQEARLRCSPMKGHSHVYWYRQLPEEGLKFMVYLQKENIIDESGMPKERFSAEFPKEGPSILRIQQVVRGDSAAYFCASSIVGGGEETQYFGPGTRLLVL.

This clone was counted only a few times. The same CDR3 also results from other DNA sequences found in this sample. V usage is TRBV5-1 and J usage is TRBJ1-1; no firm D call. The CDR3 runs 13 residues. V lost 3 bases and J 1 base, leaving 7 bases between the germline ends. Germline CDR1 and CDR2: SGHRS and YFSETQ. The CDR3 sequence is CASSSTQNTEAFF. CDR3 nucleotides: TGCGCCAGCAGCTCGACTCAGAACACTGAAGCTTTCTTT.

The chain employs TRBV30 and TRBJ2-4; TRBD1 matches 9 bases. The V gene's germline CDR1 is GTSNPN and CDR2 SVGIG (reference sequence). Trimming took 8 bases from V and 0 from J; bases not matched to a gene: 14. The CDR3 covers 17 residues. This CDR3 is CALTQGAALLAKNIQYF. The CDR3, as DNA: TGTGCCCTAACACAGGGGGCCGCTCTCCTAGCCAAAAACATTCAGTACTTC.

The genes are TRBV5-6 and TRBJ2-1, with D unclear. Trimming removed 5 bases from V and 3 bases from J, with 12 bases in between. Germline lookup yields CDR1 SGHDT and CDR2 YYEEEE. This CDR3 has 14 amino acids. In DNA form, the CDR3 reads TGTGCCAGCAGGGGTCGGACGGACTACAATGAGCAGTTCTTC. As protein: CASRGRTDYNEQFF.

The rearrangement links TRBV7-2 to TRBJ2-7; 8 nucleotides match TRBD1. V was clipped by 2 bases and J by 2 bases; unmatched bases: 5. The length of the CDR3 is 15 residues. Germline CDR1 reads SGHTA; CDR2 reads FQGNSA. CDR3 DNA sequence: TGTGCCAGCAGCTTAAGTCAGGGGGCGGCCTACGAGCAGTACTTC. Translation: CASSLSQGAAYEQYF.

The chain links TRBV27 to TRBJ2-1; TRBD1 aligns across 7 bases. After removal of 0 bases from V and 15 bases from J, the junction contained 14 bases not matched to a gene. Germline V gene lookup returns CDR1 MNHEY and CDR2 SMNVEV (reference sequence). CDR3 length: 15 residues. The CDR3 reads CASSLSFIGKGARFF. CDR3 nucleotide sequence: TGTGCCAGCAGTTTATCATTCATAGGGAAGGGGGCCCGGTTCTTC.

This clone was counted between two and nine times. The chain is built from TRBV7-8 and TRBJ2-7, with 13 bases lining up with TRBD2. Germline V gene lookup returns CDR1 SGHVS and CDR2 FQNEAQ. This CDR3 is built from 16 residues. Trimming cost V 0 bases and J 6 bases; bases outside gene matches: 5. This CDR3 reads CASSLAGLAGVGEQYF. The CDR3 DNA follows: TGTGCCAGCAGCTTAGCCGGACTAGCGGGAGTGGGCGAGCAGTACTTC. The entire variable domain, with the rest obtained from reference TRBV7-8 and TRBJ2-7, is as follows: GAGVSQSPRYKVAKRGQDVALRCDPISGHVSLFWYQQALGQGPEFLTYFQNEAQLDKSGLPSDRFFAERPEGSVSTLKIQRTQQEDSAVYLCASSLAGLAGVGEQYFGPGTRLTVT.

The chain recombines TRBV7-2 with TRBJ2-1; 10 positions agree with TRBD2. Germline V gene data show CDR1 as SGHTA and CDR2 as FQGNSA. The CDR3 is 15 amino acids. With V trimmed by 4 bases and J by 10 bases, 10 bases remained unmatched. CDR3 coding DNA: TGTGCCAGCAGCTCTATCCTAGCGGGGGAAGAAGAGCAGTTCTTC. Amino acid sequence: CASSSILAGEEEQFF.

This clone has only a few counts. The chain joins TRBV6-1 to TRBJ2-1; 10 positions agree with TRBD1. V shed 4 bases and J 6 bases; nucleotides not matched to a gene: 12. Germline V gives CDR1 MNHNS, CDR2 SASEGT. The CDR3 length is 17 residues. In DNA, the CDR3 is TGTGCCAGCAGTGCGACCCAACCTCGGACAGGGGGCAATGAGCAGTTCTTC. It is translated as CASSATQPRTGGNEQFF.

This clone was detected many times. The chain has TRBV7-3 and TRBJ1-5; D unresolved. The CDR3 loop spans 15 amino acids. V gave up 1 base and J gave up 0 bases, with 7 bases separating them. The germline CDR1 and CDR2 sequences are SGHTA and FQGTGA. The CDR3 DNA follows: TGTGCCAGCAGCTTAAACGGGAATAGCAATCAGCCCCAGCATTTT. Residues: CASSLNGNSNQPQHF.

In its sample, this clone was seen many times. At one of its ends the junction is not consistent with the germline gene, which may arise from a read error. The CDR3 DNA follows: TGTGCTAGCAGCACGTCGGGACAGGAGCTGTTTTTT. It specifies CASSTSGQELFF. The chain links TRBV7-7 to TRBJ2-2; TRBD1 might be the D (6 bases). From germline, CDR1 is SSHAT and CDR2 FNYEAQ (reference sequence). CDR3 length: 12 amino acids.

The rearrangement links TRBV27 to TRBJ1-2; D unresolved. Per the germline V gene, CDR1 is MNHEY and CDR2 is SMNVEV (reference sequence). V lost 4 bases and J 4 bases, leaving 16 bases between the germline ends. The CDR3 consists of 15 residues. In nucleotides, the CDR3 is TGTGCCAGCAGTTCTCACATCCTTCCACTCTATGGCTACACCTTC. This encodes CASSSHILPLYGYTF.

This clone was detected only a few times. The rearrangement links TRBV7-2 to TRBJ2-2; weak D call: TRBD2 (5 bases). Germline CDR1 is SGHTA and CDR2 is FQGNSA. Trimming cost V 1 base and J 2 bases, with 8 bases left between them. The CDR3 length is 15 residues. The CDR3 here is CASSLVRVNTGELFF. The DNA for the CDR3 is TGTGCCAGCAGCTTAGTGAGGGTAAACACCGGGGAGCTGTTTTTT.